The 23 T cell receptor beta chains listed next were all sequenced from one sample in a study of shared clonotypes between healthy human individuals. Sequencing was performed with immunoSEQ multiplex PCR; in TCRdb, only in-frame clones are kept and a portion is missing. The table lists about 2.1 million clones, under 95% of them singletons. The naive CD8 subset, CD45RO-negative cells positively selected for CCR7, excluded terminally differentiated effector memory CD45RA+ cells. Sequenced sample: naive CD8+ T cells from PBMCs. All receptors come from a man aged 18 to 30 in good health. Some clones in this sample may be carry-over from other donors' samples.

V and J are TRBV7-2 and TRBJ2-7, with 8 bases that match TRBD1. The junction had 10 bases not matched to a gene; V was cut back by 4 bases and J by 5 bases. This CDR3 has 15 residues. Germline CDR1 is SGHTA and CDR2 is FQGNSA. This chain's CDR3 is CASSSRQGFVHEQYF. CDR3 bases: TGTGCCAGCAGCTCTCGACAGGGGTTCGTCCACGAGCAGTACTTC.

The chain couples TRBV15 to TRBJ1-5; possibly TRBD1 for D (5 bases). Trimming stripped 6 bases from V and 7 bases from J, with 16 bases between. There are 14 residues in the CDR3. In germline, CDR1 is LNHNV, CDR2 YYDKDF (reference sequence). The CDR3 DNA sequence: TGTGCCACCAGTCTCAGGGTCGAGGGACAGCCCCAGCATTTT. It translates to CATSLRVEGQPQHF.

The chain links TRBV28 to TRBJ2-1; D is uncertain. The germline CDR1 and CDR2 sequences are MDHEN and SYDVKM. CDR3 length: 13 residues. V lost 4 bases, J lost 3 bases, and 7 bases lay in between. The CDR3: CASSSLDYNEQFF. DNA of the CDR3: TGTGCCAGCAGTTCCCTAGACTACAATGAGCAGTTCTTC. Full variable domain (outside the CDR3, taken from reference TRBV28 and TRBJ2-1): DVKVTQSSRYLVKRTGEKVFLECVQDMDHENMFWYRQDPGLGLRLIYFSYDVKMKEKGDIPEGYSVSREKKERFSLILESASTNQTSMYLCASSSLDYNEQFFGPGTRLTVL.

This chain uses TRBV28 with TRBJ2-5; 7 bases line up with TRBD1. There are 16 residues in the CDR3. V was pared by 6 bases and J by 2 bases, with 12 bases of the junction left unmatched. Per germline, CDR1 MDHEN and CDR2 SYDVKM. In DNA, the CDR3 is TGTGCCAGCAGCTCTCCTTTCACAGGGGAGCAAGAGACCCAGTACTTC. Translated: CASSSPFTGEQETQYF.

This rearrangement joins TRBV6-4 to TRBJ1-1; tentatively, D is TRBD1 (5 bases). CDR3 length: 14 residues. V lost 6 bases to trimming and J lost 2 bases, with 13 bases between them. Germline V lookup: CDR1 MRHNA, CDR2 SNTAGT. The CDR3 sequence is CASRVDGANTEAFF. CDR3 in DNA: TGTGCCAGCAGAGTAGACGGGGCAAACACTGAAGCTTTCTTT.

This clone came up once. V is TRBV27 and J is TRBJ2-6; no definite D call. Germline V lookup: CDR1 MNHEY, CDR2 SMNVEV (reference sequence). This CDR3 has 16 residues. Trimming removed 5 bases from V and 0 bases from J, with 11 bases in between. The DNA for the CDR3 is TGTGCCAGCAGTCCCTGGGTCAACTCTGGGGCCAACGTCCTGACTTTC. This translates into CASSPWVNSGANVLTF.

This chain uses TRBV14 with TRBJ2-6, with D tentatively TRBD1 or TRBD2 (5 bases each). Germline CDR1 and CDR2: SGHDN and FVKESK. This CDR3 comprises 15 residues. The V gene lost 6 bases and the J gene lost 2 bases, with 11 bases spanning the gap. For the CDR3, the DNA is TGTGCCAGCAGACCCCAGGGAGCTGGGGCCAACGTCCTGACTTTC. Translating it yields CASRPQGAGANVLTF.

The chain has TRBV5-4 and TRBJ2-5, with TRBD2 matching 7 bases. V was pared by 4 bases and J by 9 bases, with 12 bases of the junction left unmatched. This CDR3 has 14 amino acids. Germline CDR1 SGHNT, CDR2 YYREEE (reference sequence). The CDR3 protein is CASSPGLPPSAQYF. CDR3 sequence (DNA): TGTGCCAGCAGCCCGGGACTACCTCCATCGGCCCAGTACTTC. Drawing the rest from reference TRBV5-4 and TRBJ2-5, the complete variable domain is ETGVTQSPTHLIKTRGQQVTLRCSSQSGHNTVSWYQQALGQGPQFIFQYYREEENGRGNFPPRFSGLQFPNYSSELNVNALELDDSALYLCASSPGLPPSAQYFGPGTRLLVL.

The chain is built from TRBV7-9 and TRBJ1-2, with D maybe TRBD1 (6 bases). Germline assignment: CDR1 SEHNR and CDR2 FQNEAQ (reference sequence). The CDR3 covers 14 residues. The V gene lost 4 bases and the J gene lost 3 bases, with 12 bases spanning the gap. CDR3 nucleotides: TGTGCCAGCAGCTACGGGGGGCCAGACTATGGCTACACCTTC. Its translation: CASSYGGPDYGYTF.

The chain has TRBV7-2 and TRBJ1-5; perhaps TRBD1 as D (5 bases). The CDR3 has 16 amino acids. V was pared by 5 bases and J by 2 bases, with 16 bases between. CDR1 is SGHTA, CDR2 FQGNSA, per germline. CDR3 nucleotide sequence: TGTGCCAGCAGCGCTGGGACTCGAGGAGGCAATCAGCCCCAGCATTTT. Protein: CASSAGTRGGNQPQHF.

This chain joins TRBV10-1 and TRBJ2-2, with D possibly being TRBD2 (5 bases). The V end was cut by 8 bases, the J end by 3 bases, with 13 bases between. Per germline, CDR1 WNHNN and CDR2 SYGVQD (reference sequence). The CDR3 spans 14 residues. The CDR3 reads CASGDKRYTGELFF. As DNA, the CDR3 is TGCGCCAGCGGAGATAAGCGGTACACCGGGGAGCTGTTTTTT.

This chain links TRBV7-3 with TRBJ2-3; the D gene is possibly TRBD1 (5 bases). Germline CDR1 and CDR2: SGHTA and FQGTGA. The V and J ends lost 5 bases and 2 bases respectively, with 11 bases between them. The CDR3 is 14 amino acids. CDR3 nucleotides: TGTGCCAGCAGCATCACAGGATCCACAGATACGCAGTATTTT. It encodes CASSITGSTDTQYF.

V usage is TRBV5-1 and J usage is TRBJ2-7; a possible D gene is TRBD2 (5 bases). This CDR3 has 15 residues. Deletions cut 0 bases from V and 3 bases from J, with 13 bases between. Germline V gives CDR1 SGHRS, CDR2 YFSETQ. The CDR3 loop reads CASSLAASFSYEQYF. CDR3 nucleotide sequence: TGCGCCAGCAGCTTGGCGGCTAGCTTTAGCTACGAGCAGTACTTC.

The J gene is TRBJ2-7, the V gene TRBV2, with 7 nucleotides matching TRBD2. Trimming removed 6 bases from V and 3 bases from J; junction bases left unmatched: 11. Germline V lookup: CDR1 SNHLY, CDR2 FYNNEI. The CDR3 consists of 15 residues. As DNA, the CDR3 is TGTGCCAGCAGGGGGCCGGGACTAACTCACTACGAGCAGTACTTC. Translation gives CASRGPGLTHYEQYF. The whole variable domain, remainder taken from reference TRBV2 and TRBJ2-7, is EPEVTQTPSHQVTQMGQEVILRCVPISNHLYFYWYRQILGQKVEFLVSFYNNEISEKSEIFDDQFSVERPDGSNFTLKIRSTKLEDSAMYFCASRGPGLTHYEQYFGPGTRLTVT.

For the CDR3, the DNA is TGTGCCACCCAGGGGGTAGGTAATCAGCCCCAGCATTTT. Translated, it gives CATQGVGNQPQHF. V and J are TRBV6-5 and TRBJ1-5, with 7 bases lining up with TRBD1. In germline, CDR1 is MNHEY, CDR2 SVGAGI. The CDR3 sequence is 13 residues long. Trimming removed 10 bases from V and 4 bases from J; junction bases left unmatched: 7.

The chain carries TRBV5-6 and TRBJ2-2, with a possible D match to TRBD1 (6 bases). Between the trimmed V and J ends, which lost 4 bases and 4 bases, there was a span of 17 bases. The CDR3 length is 16 residues. In germline, CDR1 is SGHDT, CDR2 YYEEEE. Here the CDR3 DNA reads TGTGCCAGCAGCCCATCCCTGGACAGACGCACCGGGGAGCTGTTTTTT. It specifies CASSPSLDRRTGELFF.

Note on this clone: Other nucleotide sequences from this sample produce the same CDR3. The chain combines TRBV5-1 with TRBJ1-2, with 9 bases that match TRBD1. Losses at the gene ends were 2 bases for V and 4 bases for J; bases not matched to a gene: 0. The V gene's germline CDR1 is SGHRS and CDR2 YFSETQ. The CDR3 is 13 amino acids. The CDR3 is CASSLQGAYGYTF. The DNA of the CDR3 is TGCGCCAGCAGCTTACAGGGGGCCTATGGCTACACCTTC.

The chain carries TRBV11-1 and TRBJ2-7; D may correspond to TRBD1 or TRBD2 (5 bases each). This CDR3 comprises 16 residues. The V end lost 4 bases, the J end lost 7 bases, and 23 bases lay between the germline ends. Looked up from germline, CDR1 is SGHAT and CDR2 is FQDESV (reference sequence). The CDR3 spells CASSSRDALRPREQYF. The CDR3 DNA follows: TGTGCCAGCAGCTCACGGGACGCCCTACGGCCTAGAGAGCAGTACTTC.

This clone was picked up one time. The chain is built from TRBV5-6 and TRBJ2-7; weak D call: TRBD1 (5 bases). V was trimmed by 4 bases and J by 2 bases, leaving 22 bases between them. Germline CDR1 SGHDT, CDR2 YYEEEE. CDR3 size: 17 residues. The CDR3 DNA reads as TGTGCCAGCAGCGGAGCCAAATGGGGCGTCGTCCCCTACGAGCAGTACTTC. It translates to CASSGAKWGVVPYEQYF.

The V call is TRBV25-1, the J call TRBJ2-1; 8 bases agree with TRBD2. Per the germline V gene, CDR1 is MGHDK and CDR2 is SYGVNS. This CDR3 has 15 amino acids. J was trimmed by 4 bases and V by 2 bases; bases with no gene match: 4. The CDR3 is CASSEVLADYNEQFF. CDR3 in DNA: TGTGCCAGCAGTGAAGTACTAGCGGATTACAATGAGCAGTTCTTC.

This clone was recorded only once. This chain joins TRBV27 and TRBJ2-7; 10 nucleotides agree with TRBD1. After removal of 5 bases from V and 7 bases from J, the junction contained 14 bases not matched to a gene. CDR3 length equals 16 residues. Germline V gives CDR1 MNHEY, CDR2 SMNVEV (reference sequence). The CDR3 DNA follows: TGTGCCAGCAGTCGGTTGTATGGGACAGGGGCACTGGAGCAGTACTTC. Its protein is CASSRLYGTGALEQYF.

The chain couples TRBV2 to TRBJ1-5; D may be TRBD1 (6 bases). V lost 8 bases and J lost 3, with 14 bases in between. The CDR3 is 14 residues long. Germline V lookup: CDR1 SNHLY, CDR2 FYNNEI. The CDR3 is CASGKQGNNQPQHF. The CDR3 DNA follows: TGTGCCAGCGGAAAGCAGGGGAACAATCAGCCCCAGCATTTT.

The chain recombines TRBV2 with TRBJ2-1, with TRBD2 matching 10 bases. Germline V gives CDR1 SNHLY, CDR2 FYNNEI. There are 20 residues in the CDR3. V trimming: 6 bases; J trimming: 7 bases; junction bases outside the gene matches: 24. CDR3 region: CASRDPTVGSGTSESNEQFF. CDR3 sequence (DNA): TGTGCCAGCAGAGATCCTACAGTGGGCAGCGGGACTAGCGAGTCTAATGAGCAGTTCTTC.